The 11 T cell receptor beta chains listed next were all sequenced from one sample in a study of cytomegalovirus exposure and HLA in healthy donors. Amplification used 60 Vbeta primers and 13 Jbeta primers. Profiled with immunoSEQ multiplex PCR; TCRdb holds only in-frame clones, not every one. The sample lists roughly 200,000 clones, roughly four fifths occurring once. The sequenced sample was PBMCs. These receptors were collected from a man aged 25-40 years in good health and CMV-seronegative.

The chain couples TRBV2 to TRBJ2-5, with a weak D call TRBD2 (5 bases). Trimming shortened V by 2 bases and J by 7 bases, and 11 bases separated the two germline ends. This CDR3 contains 13 residues. Germline V lookup: CDR1 SNHLY, CDR2 FYNNEI. CDR3 residues: CASSEQRRGTQYF. CDR3 DNA sequence: TGTGCCAGCAGTGAACAACGACGGGGGACCCAGTACTTC.

The chain joins TRBV7-3 to TRBJ2-2, with D hard to call. V shed 4 bases and J shed 1 base, with 7 bases lying between them. The germline CDR1 and CDR2 sequences are SGHTA and FQGTGA. CDR3 length: 14 residues. This chain's CDR3 is CASSSPLNTGELFF. CDR3 nucleotide sequence: TGTGCCAGCAGCTCCCCCCTGAACACCGGGGAGCTGTTTTTT.

The CDR3 loop is CASSFFRREVTHEQYF. In nucleotides, the CDR3 is TGTGCCAGCAGTTTTTTTCGGAGGGAGGTGACCCACGAGCAGTACTTC. This chain joins TRBV27 and TRBJ2-7; D is possibly TRBD2 (6 bases). CDR1 is MNHEY and CDR2 is SMNVEV in the germline V gene (reference sequence). The CDR3 runs 16 residues. The V and J ends lost 3 bases and 5 bases respectively, with 20 bases between them.

This sequence joins TRBV11-2 and TRBJ2-5, with D tentatively TRBD2 (6 bases). There are 17 residues in the CDR3. CDR1 and CDR2 from the germline V gene are SGHAT and FQNNGV. Trimming stripped 0 bases from V and 5 bases from J, with 19 bases between. DNA for the CDR3: TGTGCCAGCAGCTTAGATCTCGGCGGGGTCCTTCTCGAGACCCAGTACTTC. This codes for CASSLDLGGVLLETQYF.

The rearrangement joins TRBV29-1 to TRBJ2-7, with D perhaps TRBD1 (6 bases). Deletions cut 6 bases from V and 0 bases from J, with 12 bases between. Germline CDR1 SQVTM, CDR2 ANQGSEA. The CDR3 is 13 residues long. Written as DNA, the CDR3 is TGCAGCGTAGAGTGGGACAACTCCTACGAGCAGTACTTC. Protein product: CSVEWDNSYEQYF.

The chain recombines TRBV5-1 with TRBJ2-1; 7 bases agree with TRBD1. With V trimmed by 1 base and J by 7 bases, 8 bases remained unmatched. Germline V gene data show CDR1 as SGHRS and CDR2 as YFSETQ. CDR3 length: 15 residues. DNA of the CDR3: TGCGCCAGCAGCTTGAGGACAGGCTCTTCGAATGAGCAGTTCTTC. Its protein is CASSLRTGSSNEQFF.

This chain joins TRBV5-1 and TRBJ2-2; the D is unclear. The CDR3 runs to 12 residues. V was shortened by 4 bases and J by 5 bases, with 6 bases between the two germline ends. Germline values: CDR1 SGHRS, CDR2 YFSETQ. The CDR3 loop is CASSPYTGELFF. CDR3 DNA sequence: TGCGCCAGCAGCCCCTATACCGGGGAGCTGTTTTTT.

The chain is built from TRBV18 and TRBJ1-1, with 7 bases aligning to TRBD1. Germline-derived CDR1 and CDR2 are KGHSH and LQKENI. V shed 6 bases and J 3 bases; nucleotides not matched to a gene: 10. There are 15 residues in the CDR3. The CDR3 nucleotides read TGTGCCAGCTCGGCCGGGACAGAATTTTACACTGAAGCTTTCTTT. Its protein is CASSAGTEFYTEAFF.

This chain links TRBV2 with TRBJ2-1, with D possibly matching TRBD2 (5 bases). The CDR3 spans 15 residues. The germline V gene encodes CDR1 SNHLY and CDR2 FYNNEI. The ends were cut back, 0 bases at V and 8 bases at J, with 14 bases in the middle. In DNA, the CDR3 is TGTGCCAGCAGTGAAGCGGGAGTCGGAATAGATGAGCAGTTCTTC. It specifies CASSEAGVGIDEQFF.

This clone is a singleton in its sample. This sequence joins TRBV27 and TRBJ2-7, with 10 bases matching TRBD2. The CDR3 totals 15 residues. CDR1 is MNHEY, CDR2 SMNVEV, per germline (reference sequence). J was trimmed by 0 bases and V by 6 bases; bases with no gene match: 5. Here the CDR3 DNA reads TGTGCCAGCAGGGGACTAGCGCTGAGCTCCTACGAGCAGTACTTC. It is translated as CASRGLALSSYEQYF.

V and J are TRBV7-3 and TRBJ2-5; D is undetermined. With 3 bases removed from V and 5 bases from J, the gap between germline ends came to 13 bases. Germline loops: CDR1 SGHTA, CDR2 FQGTGA. The CDR3 is 14 residues long. This chain's CDR3 is CASSFSSSGETQYF. The CDR3 region has the DNA TGTGCCAGCAGCTTTAGTTCGTCCGGGGAGACCCAGTACTTC.